This TCR beta chain came from a study of shared clonotypes between healthy human individuals (dated by TCRdb to 2020 to 2021). For the study in its entirety: The cohort included three men and a couple of women between 18 and 49 years of age. Per donor, three plates each were used for CD4 naive and CD4 memory, two for CD8 naive, and one for CD8 memory. Blood TCR repertoires of a handful of healthy adults were deeply sequenced to estimate repertoire size and the extent of clonotype sharing between individuals. To increase sequencing depth and limit assay-specific biases, different laboratories used diverse techniques to prepare libraries and sequence TCR repertoires. Per donor, leukapheresis produced somewhere between about 0.85 and 8.9 billion PBMCs. What the work shows at the level of the full study, not this receptor alone: Pairwise subsampling led to the expectation that sequencing depth would affect the degree of clonotype sharing among donors. Higher generation probabilities were observed for clonotypes shared by all four sorted-subset donors than for non-shared clonotypes. Naive subsets generally had larger estimated clonotype richness than memory subsets did. Sampling was restricted to blood, and TCR repertoires in tissue are likely to differ from TCR repertoires in blood. The genetic and exposure-history diversity represented was limited by the small number of donors. Incomplete sequencing was indicated by rarefaction of sorted-subset datasets, despite the large sequencing depth. When a handful of donors were compared, the shared fraction of clonotypes was about 5.4% for naive CD4, less than 4% for naive CD8, 2.3% for memory CD4, and 0.4% for memory CD8.

Healthy HIV-negative adults with no recently reported acute infections or vaccinations were included as donors. Every donor was a Caucasian adult residing in Nashville, Tennessee, USA. CD4+ T cells were enriched through magnetic negative selection, after which naive cells were positively selected on CD45RA and the remaining negative fraction served as the memory subset. Blood was obtained by leukapheresis, after which PBMCs were separated by Ficoll-Histopaque density gradient centrifugation and cryopreserved in liquid nitrogen vapor phase. Purity and quantity of every magnetically sorted T cell population were checked by analytical flow cytometry. Genomic DNA was isolated from every sorted fraction and measured by UV absorbance on a Nanodrop 2000c. Using the deep immunoSEQ assay, TCR CDR3 regions were amplified from genomic DNA by multiplex PCR. Extracted genomic DNA from each cell subset was distributed evenly across all wells of several immunoSEQ 96-well plates, and each plate was treated as a replicate. For sorted subsets, about 200 ng genomic DNA, equal to 25,000 to 35,000 T cell genomes, was loaded into each replicate PCR. Purified libraries were quantified with a Qubit 3.0 fluorometer, sized on a Bioanalyzer 2100, and re-quantified with the KAPA Library Quantification kit. Every immunoSEQ 96-well plate was sequenced on a dedicated single-read 150-cycle Illumina NextSeq 550 flow cell. Turning to the authors' computational methods: Because the immunoSEQ output held only junctional sequences and lacked quality scores, the filtering could not match the filtering applied to full-length reads. To assign V/J genes and CDR3, sequences were annotated against IMGT germline references using PyIR, a Python wrapper for IgBLAST v1.9. Reads were removed for weak V/J assignments (E-value above 1e-6), missing CDR3, stop codons, out-of-frame junctions, or ambiguous translated residues. V3J clonotypes were defined as sequences sharing the same inferred V gene, J gene, and CDR3 amino acid sequence. Percentage overlap between repertoires was calculated by dividing the number of shared unique clonotypes by the size of the smaller repertoire. Three approaches were used to assess repertoire richness: RTK rarefaction, the Chao1 estimator, and Recon v2.1 estimates of unobserved clonotypes. Generation probabilities were computed with OLGA for all TCRbeta clonotypes obtained by the gDNA method from several donors. TCRdb took this table from immuneACCESS and kept in-frame rearrangements with V and J called. Such tables lack part of the clones; where checked against another copy, unresolved V genes explain under half of the gap, and the rest is unexplained. For V, J and clone size, that table is used; D and trimming come from the DNA. A total of under 650,000 clones appear in this sample, 90% to 97% of them only once. The ten largest clonotypes hold 0.05% to 0.07% of the sample.

A note on this clone: What this receptor recognizes is not known. No base qualities exist here, and no much larger clone lies one base off it.

The CDR3, from cysteine to phenylalanine, totals 15 residues. The kept DNA is CDR3 alone, 45 bases in frame from the first base. The germline V end is reduced by 5 bases and the J end by 1 base; junction bases left unmatched: 4. Per the germline V gene, SGHTA is the CDR1 and FQGNSA is the CDR2. The chain was built from TRBV7-2 and TRBJ1-1; TRBD1 fits 10 bases in the junction. Sequenced material: naive CD4+ T cells sorted from blood. Taken with the paper, the label for cell subset or site translates to: CD45RA+ positively selected. This TCR derives from a young woman in good health. The DNA sequence is TGTGCCAGCAGCCCGACAGGGGGCAGGAACACTGAAGCTTTCTTT. Translated, this gives CASSPTGGRNTEAFF.